Below are 20 T cell receptor beta chains sequenced from a single sample in a study of patients and donors after allogeneic stem cell transplantation (TCRdb year 2020). Receptor amplification or capture employed RT-PCR. TCRdb names NextSeq 550 as the instrument used. TCRdb handled the public reads itself, with Q25 trimming in fastp and clone calling in MiXCR, and kept productive beta chains. Merged by CDR3 protein, the rows form single entries marked with the most common genes and DNA. This sample comprises under 35,000 distinct CDR3 sequences, roughly 38% of them detected only once. The top ten clones comprise 76% of the sample. Sequences were obtained from blood, either unsorted or a sorted T cell fraction (not recorded which). The receptors here all came from a human donor who was either an allogeneic HSCT recipient or a stem cell or donor lymphocyte infusion donor (not recorded which). It is not recorded whose cells these are; they may come from a transplant donor.

This clonotype has a handful of counts. The gene calls are TRBV12-3 or TRBV12-4 and TRBJ1-1; 9 bases are a match to TRBD1. This CDR3 has 14 residues. With 2 bases clipped from V and 4 bases from J, the junction kept 2 bases outside the gene matches. The CDR3: CASSLMGQGTEAFF. DNA of the CDR3: TGTGCCAGCAGTTTAATGGGACAGGGCACTGAAGCTTTCTTT.

This chain links TRBV20-1 with TRBJ2-7; D is uncertain. From germline, CDR1 is DFQATT and CDR2 SNEGSKA (reference sequence). CDR3 length equals 12 residues. Trimming pared 0 bases from V and 5 bases from J, leaving 8 bases between. CDR3 DNA: TGCAGTGCTAGAGATCAAGGAGACGAGCAGTACTTC. Amino acids: CSARDQGDEQYF.

The chain joins TRBV18 to TRBJ2-1; no clear D gene. The CDR3 extends over 13 amino acids. With 5 bases removed from V and 3 bases from J, the gap between germline ends came to 8 bases. Germline V gene lookup returns CDR1 KGHSH and CDR2 LQKENI. The CDR3 nucleotides are TGTGCCAGCTCAAGGTCAGGCTACAATGAGCAGTTCTTC. Amino acid sequence: CASSRSGYNEQFF.

V and J are TRBV20-1 and TRBJ1-4, with 7 nucleotides matching TRBD1. The CDR3 loop spans 14 amino acids. Germline CDR1 and CDR2: DFQATT and SNEGSKA (reference sequence). The V and J ends lost 3 bases and 5 bases, in that order; junction bases with no gene match: 6. The CDR3 sequence: CSARQGQENEKLFF. The CDR3 DNA is TGCAGTGCTAGGCAAGGACAGGAGAATGAAAAACTGTTTTTT.

The rearrangement links TRBV5-1 to TRBJ1-1; maybe TRBD1 (5 bases). Trimming pared 5 bases from V and 0 bases from J, leaving 14 bases between. Germline V CDR1 and CDR2: SGHRS, YFSETQ. The CDR3 is 15 amino acids. CDR3 sequence reads: CASRPPGRLNTEAFF. CDR3 nucleotide sequence: TGCGCCAGCAGACCGCCGGGACGGCTGAACACTGAAGCTTTCTTT. The entire variable domain, with the rest obtained from reference TRBV5-1 and TRBJ1-1, is as follows: KAGVTQTPRYLIKTRGQQVTLSCSPISGHRSVSWYQQTPGQGLQFLFEYFSETQRNKGNFPGRFSGRQFSNSRSEMNVSTLELGDSALYLCASRPPGRLNTEAFFGQGTRLTVV.

This chain links TRBV29-1 with TRBJ2-3, with D perhaps matching TRBD1 (6 bases). CDR1 is SQVTM, CDR2 ANQGSEA, per germline. Trimming pared 1 base from V and 4 bases from J, leaving 9 bases between. The CDR3 is 13 residues long. CDR3 amino acids: CSVEGAGADTQYF. CDR3 nucleotides: TGCAGCGTTGAAGGGGCAGGGGCAGATACGCAGTATTTT.

The chain joins TRBV6-5 to TRBJ1-6; 7 nucleotides match TRBD1. The junction had 5 bases not matched to a gene; V was cut back by 5 bases and J by 10 bases. Germline V lookup: CDR1 MNHEY, CDR2 SVGAGI. The length of the CDR3 is 13 residues. The CDR3 DNA reads as TGTGCCAGCAGTAACGGACAGGCCTCACCCCTCCACTTT. Translation: CASSNGQASPLHF.

The chain recombines TRBV4-2 with TRBJ2-7; the D gene could be TRBD1 or TRBD2 (5 bases each). The V and J ends lost 1 base and 6 bases respectively, with 13 bases between them. Germline-derived CDR1 and CDR2 are LGHNA and YNFKEQ. The CDR3 runs 14 residues. CDR3 nucleotides: TGTGCCAGCAGCCAAGTGGCAGGGAGAGGCGAGCAGTACTTC. The encoded protein is CASSQVAGRGEQYF.

This clonotype was found a few times. DNA for the CDR3: TGTGCCAGCAGCCCACGGGACAGGACGAATACGCAGTATTTT. Amino acid sequence: CASSPRDRTNTQYF. This sequence joins TRBV7-2 and TRBJ2-3; 8 positions match TRBD1. Germline V gives CDR1 SGHTA, CDR2 FQGNSA. V shed 5 bases and J 7 bases; nucleotides not matched to a gene: 8. The CDR3 covers 14 residues.

The sample holds a few counts of this clonotype. This sequence joins TRBV6-2 or TRBV6-3 and TRBJ1-1; D perhaps matches TRBD1 (6 bases). This CDR3 is 13 amino acids long. The V end lost 6 bases, the J end lost 5 bases, and 13 bases lay between the germline ends. Germline CDR1 MNHEY, CDR2 SVGEGT. This CDR3 reads CASRQGRETEAFF. For the CDR3, the DNA is TGTGCCAGCAGACAGGGTCGAGAGACTGAAGCTTTCTTT.

The CDR3 spells CASSRTGETDTQYF. CDR3 sequence (DNA): TGTGCCAGCAGTCGTACCGGGGAGACAGATACGCAGTATTTT. The chain links TRBV28 to TRBJ2-3, with TRBD2 as a possible D gene (5 bases). The V end was cut by 5 bases, the J end by 3 bases, with 12 bases between. The CDR3 consists of 14 residues. Looked up from germline, CDR1 is MDHEN and CDR2 is SYDVKM.

The CDR3 DNA reads as TGTGCCAGCAGTTATGGGACAGAGCCCTTCGAGCAGTACGTC. This translates into CASSYGTEPFEQYV. V is TRBV6-6 and J is TRBJ2-7; 7 nucleotides agree with TRBD1. The CDR3 is 14 residues long. J was trimmed by 6 bases and V by 3 bases; bases with no gene match: 8. In germline, CDR1 is MNHNY, CDR2 SVGAGI (reference sequence).

The chain is built from TRBV4-3 and TRBJ1-2; TRBD1 agrees at 10 bases. The CDR3 consists of 13 residues. Germline V gene data show CDR1 as LGHNA and CDR2 as YSLEER. J was trimmed by 4 bases and V by 5 bases; bases with no gene match: 1. In DNA, the CDR3 is TGCGCCAGCAGCAGGGACAGGGGCTATGGCTACACCTTC. Encoded protein: CASSRDRGYGYTF.

V is TRBV7-2 and J is TRBJ2-5; weak D call: TRBD2 (6 bases). V was trimmed by 5 bases and J by 2 bases, leaving 15 bases between them. Germline V gene lookup returns CDR1 SGHTA and CDR2 FQGNSA. CDR3 length: 15 amino acids. CDR3 loop: CASSPTDGGQETQYF. The CDR3 nucleotides are TGTGCCAGCAGCCCGACGGACGGGGGACAAGAGACCCAGTACTTC.

This clonotype has a handful of counts. The chain combines TRBV20-1 with TRBJ2-7; 13 bases agree with TRBD2. The CDR3 extends over 14 amino acids. V was clipped by 6 bases and J by 3 bases; unmatched bases: 5. The germline gives CDR1 DFQATT, CDR2 SNEGSKA (reference sequence). The CDR3 DNA reads as TGCAGTGCCAAGGGGACTAGCGGGAACTACGAGCAGTACTTC. Its protein is CSAKGTSGNYEQYF.

This clonotype was counted between two and nine times. The V call is TRBV12-3 or TRBV12-4, the J call TRBJ1-2; 8 bases match TRBD1. The CDR3 has 14 amino acids. V dropped 5 bases and J dropped 8; count of bases not matched to a gene: 10. The CDR3 sequence is CASSATQGVGGYTF. CDR3 coding DNA: TGTGCCAGCAGTGCCACACAGGGGGTGGGCGGCTACACCTTC.

The rearrangement uses TRBV10-3 and TRBJ1-5, with a weak D call TRBD1 (5 bases). The V end was cut by 2 bases, the J end by 8 bases, with 16 bases between. Per germline, CDR1 ENHRY and CDR2 SYGVKD. The CDR3 is 15 amino acids. As DNA, the CDR3 is TGTGCCATCAGTGAGGGCAGGACATGGGAAGAGCCCCAGCATTTT. Its protein is CAISEGRTWEEPQHF.

This chain joins TRBV12-3 or TRBV12-4 and TRBJ2-1, with 13 nucleotides matching TRBD2. The junction had 11 bases not matched to a gene; V was cut back by 9 bases and J by 12 bases. The CDR3 is 14 amino acids. In nucleotides, the CDR3 is TGTGCCAGTAGGACTAGCGGGAGTGGGGGAGGGCAGTTCTTC. It is translated as CASRTSGSGGGQFF.

The V gene is TRBV11-2, the J gene TRBJ2-1, with TRBD2 matching over 16 bases. The CDR3 is 20 amino acids. Germline V gives CDR1 SGHAT, CDR2 FQNNGV. V was clipped by 4 bases and J by 2 bases; unmatched bases: 11. The CDR3 DNA is TGTGCCAGCAGCTCGATTTTGGGACTAGCGGGAGGGAGGCCCTACAATGAGCAGTTCTTC. It yields the protein CASSSILGLAGGRPYNEQFF.

This clonotype was seen a handful of times. The chain carries TRBV11-2 and TRBJ2-2, with D perhaps TRBD2 (7 bases). The germline V and J ends were trimmed by 5 bases and 3 bases, with 19 bases remaining between them. The CDR3 runs 17 residues. Germline CDR1 and CDR2: SGHAT and FQNNGV. CDR3 sequence reads: CASSQPFGGAYTGELFF. CDR3 nucleotide sequence: TGTGCCAGCAGCCAACCTTTTGGGGGGGCGTACACCGGGGAGCTGTTTTTT.